The clone carrying this T cell receptor beta chain has at least ten counts. CDR3 length: 15 amino acids. V lost 0 bases to trimming and J lost 8 bases; unmatched junction nucleotides: 8. The V gene's germline CDR1 is SGHRS and CDR2 YFSETQ. These data originate in a study of T-cell reconstitution after alpha-beta-depleted transplantation in children. Unique molecular identifiers were used in preparing the TCRbeta library. One entry per CDR3 protein, called by TCRdb with MiXCR from the PCR reads. The sample has approximately 93,000 distinct CDR3 sequences, approximately 8.4% seen once; the top ten hold under 8%.

This clonotype originated in a human donor who donated a stem cell graft to a child with congenital amegakaryocytic thrombocytopenia. The sample consisted of PBMCs from the stem cell graft donor, taken from the stem cell graft. The chain couples TRBV5-1 to TRBJ1-2; 9 positions agree with TRBD1. CDR3 residues: CASSLGPGQGYGYTF. Here the CDR3 DNA reads TGCGCCAGCAGCTTGGGGCCGGGACAGGGTTACGGCTACACCTTC.